Each of the 32 T cell receptor beta chains below was sequenced from the same sample in a study of spatial heterogeneity in lung cancer. Each CDR3 protein gets one entry after TCRdb re-called the 5' RACE reads with MiXCR. In the table there are roughly 3,500 distinct CDR3 sequences, around 3.3% of which are singletons. Specified time point: sample taken at primary tumor resection. Source: lung tissue, taken at surgery. The receptors originated from a human donor with early-stage non-small cell lung cancer.

As concerns this clonotype: The library was designed around alpha chains, so this beta chain is a stray read whose abundance carries little weight. J is TRBJ2-5 and V is TRBV24-1; 7 nucleotides match TRBD1. Germline CDR1 reads KGHDR; CDR2 reads SFDVKD. V shed 4 bases and J 2 bases; nucleotides not matched to a gene: 12. The CDR3 extends over 17 amino acids. The CDR3 sequence is CATSDQSRGSVQETQYF. CDR3 bases: TGTGCCACCAGTGACCAATCCAGGGGGTCGGTTCAAGAGACCCAGTACTTC.

This clonotype showed up many times. This beta chain is a stray read from a library made for alpha chains; its abundance is not meaningful. The chain couples TRBV7-2 to TRBJ1-2, with D uncertain. Deletions cut 2 bases from V and 4 bases from J, with 14 bases between. The length of the CDR3 is 15 residues. The germline V gene has CDR1 SGHTA and CDR2 FQGNSA. The CDR3 is CASSLNPDGFYGYTF. For the CDR3, the DNA is TGTGCCAGCAGCTTAAATCCCGACGGCTTCTATGGCTACACCTTC.

With respect to this clonotype: The library was prepared for alpha chains; this beta chain is a stray read, so its frequency means little. The rearrangement joins TRBV11-3 to TRBJ2-1; 13 nucleotides align to TRBD2. This CDR3 comprises 17 residues. Trimming at V came to 5 bases and at J to 0 bases, leaving 4 bases not matched to a gene. The germline V gene has CDR1 SGHNT and CDR2 YENEEA. DNA for the CDR3: TGTGCCAGCAGCCCAGGGACTAGCGGGGCCTCCTACAATGAGCAGTTCTTC. This gives the protein CASSPGTSGASYNEQFF.

This clonotype came up a few times. This beta chain is off target for a library built for alpha chains, so its abundance means little. The gene calls are TRBV20-1 and TRBJ1-5; possible D gene TRBD1, 6 bases. The CDR3 has 14 amino acids. Germline CDR1 is DFQATT and CDR2 is SNEGSKA (reference sequence). V gave up 5 bases and J gave up 2 bases, with 13 bases separating them. DNA for the CDR3: TGCAGTGCTGATACAGGGTCACGCAATCAGCCCCAGCATTTT. Translating it yields CSADTGSRNQPQHF.

This clonotype was detected a few times. The size of this beta chain means little, since it is a stray read in a library made for alpha chains. V is TRBV12-3 or TRBV12-4 and J is TRBJ2-3; TRBD1 agrees at 10 bases. The ends lost 7 bases at V and 5 bases at J; junction bases unmatched: 12. This CDR3 is built from 16 residues. CDR3 loop: CASNNPPGQGIDTQYF. The DNA for the CDR3 is TGTGCCAGCAACAACCCCCCGGGACAGGGGATAGATACGCAGTATTTT.

This clonotype is labeled as medium-sized. This beta chain represents an off-target read in a library built for alpha chains; its size is of limited meaning. The chain combines TRBV29-1 with TRBJ2-5; D is undetermined. Germline V gives CDR1 SQVTM, CDR2 ANQGSEA. Trimming took off 6 bases at V and 2 bases at J, with 13 bases between the two ends. CDR3 length: 13 amino acids. CDR3 in DNA: TGCAGCGTAGCCCCTGACGGTCAAGAGACCCAGTACTTC. This gives the protein CSVAPDGQETQYF.

This clonotype is large in the sample. The library was built for alpha chains, so this beta chain is an off-target read and its size means little. The chain links TRBV7-9 to TRBJ2-5; 8 bases line up with TRBD1. This CDR3 spans 16 amino acids. Germline CDR1 and CDR2: SEHNR and FQNEAQ (reference sequence). V gave up 5 bases and J gave up 7 bases; unmatched junction bases: 15. CDR3 DNA sequence: TGTGCCAGCAGCCCCGGGCAGGGGGCGACTGGTGGGACCCAGTACTTC. It yields the protein CASSPGQGATGGTQYF.

This clonotype ranks as medium-sized. This beta chain is an unintended read in a library built for alpha chains; its size means little. The chain links TRBV7-8 to TRBJ1-6; D is perhaps TRBD1 (5 bases). CDR1 and CDR2 (germline): SGHVS, FQNEAQ. CDR3 size: 18 residues. V was pared by 2 bases and J by 7 bases, with 21 bases between. The CDR3 DNA follows: TGTGCCAGCAGCTTATTGAGGGTGTTGGGCAGGGCCAATTCACCCCTCCACTTT. It translates to CASSLLRVLGRANSPLHF.

This clonotype counts as medium-sized. This beta chain is an off-target read within a library intended for alpha chains, so its frequency means little. The rearrangement joins TRBV7-9 to TRBJ2-3, with TRBD1 identical over 7 bases. CDR1 SEHNR and CDR2 FQNEAQ come from the germline V gene (reference sequence). V dropped 4 bases and J dropped 6; count of bases not matched to a gene: 7. The CDR3 covers 14 residues. The CDR3: CASSSPGGGDTQYF. DNA of the CDR3: TGTGCCAGCAGCTCCCCAGGGGGTGGCGATACGCAGTATTTT.

This clonotype is termed medium-sized. Within a library made for alpha chains, this beta chain is off target, and its count is uninformative. The gene calls are TRBV3-1 and TRBJ1-5; no firm D call. CDR1 is LGHDT and CDR2 is YNNKEL in the germline V gene (reference sequence). The CDR3 loop spans 14 amino acids. V gave up 3 bases and J gave up 4 bases, with 10 bases separating them. CDR3 protein: CASSHGRQNQPQHF. CDR3 DNA sequence: TGTGCCAGCAGCCACGGCAGACAAAATCAGCCCCAGCATTTT. The entire variable domain, with the rest obtained from reference TRBV3-1 and TRBJ1-5, is as follows: DTAVSQTPKYLVTQMGNDKSIKCEQNLGHDTMYWYKQDSKKFLKIMFSYNNKELIINETVPNRFSPKSPDKAHLNLHINSLELGDSAVYFCASSHGRQNQPQHFGDGTRLSIL.

This clonotype was counted a few times. For a library built for alpha chains, this beta chain is a stray read; little rests on its size. V is TRBV30 and J is TRBJ1-2; D possibly corresponds to TRBD1 (6 bases). Trimming left V 4 bases short and J 5 bases short, with 23 bases between. Germline loops: CDR1 GTSNPN, CDR2 SVGIG (reference sequence). This CDR3 has 16 residues. The CDR3 loop is CAWTPQGTGRGYGYTF. CDR3 nucleotides: TGTGCCTGGACTCCGCAGGGGACCGGCCGCGGGTATGGCTACACCTTC.

By proportion, this clonotype is medium-sized. As an off-target read in a library built for alpha chains, this beta chain has a frequency of little significance. This chain connects TRBV7-8 to TRBJ2-2; a weak D match, TRBD1 (6 bases). Trimming removed 5 bases from V and 0 bases from J, with 13 bases in between. Germline V gene lookup returns CDR1 SGHVS and CDR2 FQNEAQ. CDR3 length equals 16 residues. The CDR3 bases are TGTGCCAGCAGCCCCTACAGGGTCGCGAACACCGGGGAGCTGTTTTTT. It codes for CASSPYRVANTGELFF.

Judged by abundance, this clonotype is medium-sized. Since the library was made to target alpha chains, this beta chain is a stray read and its abundance is not meaningful. The V call is TRBV15, the J call TRBJ2-3; D may be TRBD1 (5 bases). The CDR3 contains 12 residues. The V gene lost 4 bases and the J gene lost 4 bases, with 6 bases spanning the gap. CDR1 is LNHNV and CDR2 is YYDKDF in the germline V gene (reference sequence). CDR3 loop: CATSKGSDTQYF. The CDR3 DNA reads as TGTGCCACCAGCAAGGGGTCAGATACGCAGTATTTT.

This clonotype is medium-sized by share. For a library built for alpha chains, this beta chain is a stray read; little rests on its size. The chain recombines TRBV12-3 or TRBV12-4 with TRBJ1-1; D is ambiguous. The CDR3 is made up of 18 amino acids. V was shortened by 5 bases and J by 0 bases, with 22 bases between the two germline ends. CDR3 in amino acids: CASSPRGRQTTLNTEAFF. In nucleotides, the CDR3 is TGTGCCAGCAGTCCCCGTGGCAGGCAAACGACTTTGAACACTGAAGCTTTCTTT.

Sample share makes this clonotype medium-sized. In a library made to pick up alpha chains, this beta chain is a stray read with a size that means little. The chain combines TRBV19 with TRBJ2-4; the D is unclear. Between the trimmed V and J ends, which lost 4 bases and 8 bases, there was a span of 18 bases. Germline V lookup: CDR1 LNHDA, CDR2 SQIVND (reference sequence). The CDR3 totals 15 residues. Written as DNA, the CDR3 is TGTGCCAGTAGTACCCAAGGTGGGGTTTTGGACATTCAGTACTTC. It specifies CASSTQGGVLDIQYF.

Notes on this clonotype: This beta chain is a stray sequence in a library constructed for alpha chains; its clone size is not meaningful. The chain recombines TRBV28 with TRBJ2-7, with 8 positions matching TRBD2. This CDR3 contains 15 residues. Germline assignment: CDR1 MDHEN and CDR2 SYDVKM. After removal of 1 base from V and 3 bases from J, the junction contained 5 bases not matched to a gene. DNA of the CDR3: TGTGCCAGCAGTTTATTAGGCGGGGGGATCTACGAGCAGTACTTC. The encoded protein is CASSLLGGGIYEQYF.

This clonotype was observed many times. This beta chain is an off-target read within a library intended for alpha chains, so its frequency means little. The chain has TRBV9 and TRBJ1-2; 10 nucleotides align to TRBD1. The CDR3 is 14 amino acids. The germline V gene has CDR1 SGDLS and CDR2 YYNGEE. The V segment lost 5 bases and the J segment 8 bases; nucleotides outside the gene matches: 9. CDR3 coding DNA: TGTGCCAGCAGGACGGGGGACAGGGGTGGCGGCTACACCTTC. This codes for CASRTGDRGGGYTF.

This clonotype is classed as medium-sized. This beta chain represents an off-target read in a library built for alpha chains; its size is of limited meaning. The chain links TRBV5-1 to TRBJ2-1; TRBD2 aligns across 11 bases. The junction had 6 bases not matched to a gene; V was cut back by 4 bases and J by 0 bases. The CDR3 covers 17 residues. CDR1 and CDR2 (germline): SGHRS, YFSETQ. As DNA, the CDR3 is TGCGCCAGCAGCCTAGCGGGGGGCAGCTCCTCCTACAATGAGCAGTTCTTC. It encodes CASSLAGGSSSYNEQFF.

In its sample, this clonotype is medium-sized. Being off target in a library aimed at alpha chains, this beta chain has a size of little meaning. The chain employs TRBV29-1 and TRBJ1-6; D uncertain. V was trimmed by 5 bases and J by 10 bases, leaving 15 bases between them. CDR1 is SQVTM and CDR2 is ANQGSEA in the germline V gene. The CDR3 runs 13 residues. The CDR3 DNA sequence: TGCAGCGTTATTGGAGTTGATGGGTCACCCCTCCACTTT. Translating gives CSVIGVDGSPLHF.

This clonotype was seen at least ten times. The size of this beta chain means little, since it is a stray read in a library made for alpha chains. V usage is TRBV18 and J usage is TRBJ2-3; TRBD2 matches at 9 bases. Germline CDR1 KGHSH, CDR2 LQKENI. The CDR3 spans 19 residues. V lost 1 base and J lost 1; bases outside the gene matches: 12. CDR3 nucleotide sequence: TGTGCCAGCTCACCACGGATAGCGGGGGACCTTTTGGGCACAGATACGCAGTATTTT. Translation: CASSPRIAGDLLGTDTQYF.

The sample holds many counts of this clonotype. The size of this beta chain means little, since it is a stray read in a library made for alpha chains. The J gene is TRBJ1-1, the V gene TRBV9; D is unresolved. The V end was cut by 0 bases, the J end by 5 bases, with 8 bases between. The CDR3 totals 13 residues. Germline V lookup: CDR1 SGDLS, CDR2 YYNGEE. The CDR3 sequence is CASSVGSGTEAFF. CDR3 coding DNA: TGTGCCAGCAGCGTAGGCTCTGGGACTGAAGCTTTCTTT.

The table lists this clonotype with a few counts. This beta chain lies outside the target of a library built for alpha chains; its clone size means little. The V and J genes are TRBV29-1 and TRBJ2-5, with D perhaps given as TRBD1 or TRBD2 (5 bases each). V dropped 4 bases and J dropped 1 base, with 10 bases sitting between them. The CDR3 is 13 residues long. Germline CDR1 and CDR2: SQVTM and ANQGSEA. CDR3 loop: CSVAGASQETQYF. For the CDR3, the DNA is TGCAGCGTTGCCGGGGCCTCCCAAGAGACCCAGTACTTC. The full variable domain, completed using reference TRBV29-1 and TRBJ2-5, is SAVISQKPSRDICQRGTSLTIQCQVDSQVTMMFWYRQQPGQSLTLIATANQGSEATYESGFVIDKFPISRPNLTFSTLTVSNMSPEDSSIYLCSVAGASQETQYFGPGTRLLVL.

In regard to this clonotype: One end of the junction varies from germline; a read error may be responsible. This beta chain slipped into a library made for alpha chains as a stray read, so its size is not meaningful. The chain employs TRBV27 and TRBJ2-2; TRBD2 matches at 7 bases. CDR3 size: 15 residues. Germline V gene lookup returns CDR1 MNHEY and CDR2 SMNVEV (reference sequence). The CDR3 here is CASSLASGSTGERFF. The CDR3 nucleotides are TGTGCCAGCAGTTTGGCTAGCGGTTCTACCGGGGAGCGGTTTTTT.

Judged by abundance, this clonotype is medium-sized. A library made for alpha chains picked up this beta chain off target, so its size means little. The chain employs TRBV2 and TRBJ2-2; D gene uncertain. The CDR3 runs to 15 residues. Deletions cut 0 bases from V and 4 bases from J, with 9 bases between. Per the germline V gene, CDR1 is SNHLY and CDR2 is FYNNEI. The CDR3: CASSEAGHVTGELFF. CDR3 DNA: TGTGCCAGCAGTGAAGCGGGTCATGTCACCGGGGAGCTGTTTTTT.

This clonotype has more than one count but fewer than ten. Found in a library prepared for alpha chains, this beta chain is an off-target read, and its abundance has little meaning. The V gene is TRBV11-2, the J gene TRBJ1-1; D unresolved. V shed 0 bases and J shed 2 bases, with 13 bases lying between them. The CDR3 sequence is 16 residues long. Germline-derived CDR1 and CDR2 are SGHAT and FQNNGV. The CDR3 region is CASSLDIGSANTEAFF. As DNA, the CDR3 is TGTGCCAGCAGCTTAGATATTGGGAGTGCAAACACTGAAGCTTTCTTT.

The table lists this clonotype with a few counts. This beta chain is an unintended read in a library built for alpha chains; its size means little. The chain couples TRBV19 to TRBJ1-2, with 8 bases lining up with TRBD1. This CDR3 is built from 15 residues. Germline V gene data show CDR1 as LNHDA and CDR2 as SQIVND (reference sequence). V lost 5 bases and J lost 4; bases outside the gene matches: 9. DNA for the CDR3: TGTGCCAGTAGTGCGTGGACAGGGAACACCTATGGCTACACCTTC. Its protein is CASSAWTGNTYGYTF.

By share of the sample, this clonotype is medium-sized. This beta chain is an unintended read in a library built for alpha chains; its size means little. The chain employs TRBV6-2 or TRBV6-3 and TRBJ1-6; D is possibly TRBD1 (6 bases). Trimming cost V 5 bases and J 7 bases, with 6 bases left between them. Germline V CDR1 and CDR2: MNHEY, SVGEGT. This CDR3 has 12 amino acids. CDR3 coding DNA: TGTGCCAGCAGTCAGGGGAATTCACCCCTCCACTTT. Protein product: CASSQGNSPLHF.

This clonotype is medium-sized by share. This beta chain came through as a stray read in a library set up for alpha chains, and its size says little. The rearrangement links TRBV28 to TRBJ1-5; D is perhaps TRBD1 (5 bases). V lost 6 bases to trimming and J lost 9 bases, with 21 bases between them. Germline CDR1 reads MDHEN; CDR2 reads SYDVKM. This CDR3 has 15 amino acids. The CDR3 DNA is TGTGCCAGCAGACGAGGGGACCGCATCGAAAGGCCCCAGCATTTT. Encoded protein: CASRRGDRIERPQHF.

This clonotype is medium-sized. Little can be read into the size of this beta chain, an off-target read in a library designed for alpha chains. The rearrangement links TRBV5-1 to TRBJ2-6, with D uncertain. Trimming removed 2 bases at V and 0 bases at J, with 15 bases between. The length of the CDR3 is 18 residues. Germline CDR1 is SGHRS and CDR2 is YFSETQ. CDR3 residues: CASSFQGGAVSGANVLTF. CDR3 bases: TGCGCCAGCAGCTTCCAAGGTGGAGCCGTCTCTGGGGCCAACGTCCTGACTTTC.

This clonotype was picked up many times. As an off-target read in a library built for alpha chains, this beta chain has a frequency of little significance. The rearrangement uses TRBV27 and TRBJ2-3; 7 bases align to TRBD1. The CDR3 spans 13 residues. Germline CDR1 is MNHEY and CDR2 is SMNVEV (reference sequence). Trimming cost V 3 bases and J 8 bases; bases outside gene matches: 5. Written as DNA, the CDR3 is TGTGCCAGCAGTTTCTTGGGACAGCCTACGCAGTATTTT. Translated: CASSFLGQPTQYF.

This clonotype occurred many times. This beta chain came through as a stray read in a library set up for alpha chains, and its size says little. The rearrangement uses TRBV20-1 and TRBJ1-1, with 8 bases that match TRBD1. This CDR3 spans 16 amino acids. V was pared by 8 bases and J by 4 bases, with 18 bases of the junction left unmatched. Per germline, CDR1 DFQATT and CDR2 SNEGSKA (reference sequence). The CDR3 bases are TGCAGTCCAGGGGGCAGGGGGGGGAGGTTGGTCACTGAAGCTTTCTTT. Protein sequence: CSPGGRGGRLVTEAFF.

This clonotype counts as medium-sized. Little can be read into the size of this beta chain, an off-target read in a library designed for alpha chains. This rearrangement joins TRBV13 to TRBJ2-5; 10 bases are a match to TRBD2. The CDR3 length is 14 residues. The germline gives CDR1 PRHDT, CDR2 FYEKMQ (reference sequence). With 4 bases clipped from V and 4 bases from J, the junction kept 3 bases outside the gene matches. CDR3: CASSSTSGAETQYF. The CDR3 nucleotides are TGTGCCAGCAGCTCCACTAGCGGGGCAGAGACCCAGTACTTC.